This T cell receptor beta chain was recorded in a study of monozygotic twins with inflammatory bowel disease. As concerns this clonotype: No antigen is known for it.

RNA in its total form was extracted from whole blood, and T cells were not sorted. Used for each TCR library was approximately 3,600 ng of total RNA. Template-switch reactions added UMIs with a 6-nucleotide sample barcode. From the 5' RACE reads, TCRdb lists one entry per CDR3 protein and no DNA. The table for this sample gives under 200,000 distinct CDR3 sequences. Germline V gene lookup returns CDR1 MDHEN and CDR2 SYDVKM. This CDR3 region has 14 residues. Broader study findings: Whether twins were concordant or discordant made no difference to repertoire similarity, possibly from limited power.

The V gene is TRBV28, the J gene TRBJ2-7; TCRdb returns TRBD1, unconfirmable since there is no DNA. This TCR was recovered from a human donor with ulcerative colitis or Crohn's disease, or a healthy co-twin of an affected twin (not recorded which). The sequencing input was blood. The CDR3 loop reads CASSFKGVSYEQYF.